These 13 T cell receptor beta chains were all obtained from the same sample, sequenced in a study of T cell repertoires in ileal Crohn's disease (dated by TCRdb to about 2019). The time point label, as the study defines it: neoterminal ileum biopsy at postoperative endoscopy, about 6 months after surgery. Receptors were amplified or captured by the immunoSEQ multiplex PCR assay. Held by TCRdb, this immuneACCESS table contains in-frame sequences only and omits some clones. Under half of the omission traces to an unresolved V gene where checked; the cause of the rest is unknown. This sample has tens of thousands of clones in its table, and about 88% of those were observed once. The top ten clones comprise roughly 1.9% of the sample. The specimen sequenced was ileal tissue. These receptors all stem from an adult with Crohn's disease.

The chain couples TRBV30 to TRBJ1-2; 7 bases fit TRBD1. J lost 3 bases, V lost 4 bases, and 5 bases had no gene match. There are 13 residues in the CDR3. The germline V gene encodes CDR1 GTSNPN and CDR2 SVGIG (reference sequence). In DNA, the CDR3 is TGTGCCTGGATGGAAGGGGGCGACTATGGCTACACCTTC. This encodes CAWMEGGDYGYTF.

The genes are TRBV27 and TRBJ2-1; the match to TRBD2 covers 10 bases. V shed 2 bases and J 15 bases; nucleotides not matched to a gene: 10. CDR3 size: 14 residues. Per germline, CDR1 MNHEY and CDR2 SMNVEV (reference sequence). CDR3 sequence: CASSLERGGRSRFF. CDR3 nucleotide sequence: TGTGCCAGCAGTTTAGAGCGGGGGGGCCGGAGTCGGTTCTTC.

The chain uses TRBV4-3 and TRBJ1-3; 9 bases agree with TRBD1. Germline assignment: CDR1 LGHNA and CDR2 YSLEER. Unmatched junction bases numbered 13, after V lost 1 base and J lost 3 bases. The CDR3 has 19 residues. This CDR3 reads CASSQGTLGTGYYGNTIYF. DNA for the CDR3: TGCGCCAGCAGCCAAGGGACATTGGGGACAGGGTATTATGGAAACACCATATATTTT.

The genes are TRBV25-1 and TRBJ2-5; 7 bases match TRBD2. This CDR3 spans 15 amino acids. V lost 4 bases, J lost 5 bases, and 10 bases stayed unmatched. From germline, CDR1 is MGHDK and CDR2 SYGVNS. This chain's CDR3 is CASSGGGGSWETQYF. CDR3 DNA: TGTGCCAGCAGTGGGGGAGGCGGGAGTTGGGAGACCCAGTACTTC.

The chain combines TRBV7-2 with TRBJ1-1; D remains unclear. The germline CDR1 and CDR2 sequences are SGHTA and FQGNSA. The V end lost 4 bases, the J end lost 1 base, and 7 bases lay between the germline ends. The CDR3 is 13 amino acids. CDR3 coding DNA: TGTGCCAGCAGCTACAAACCGAACACTGAAGCTTTCTTT. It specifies CASSYKPNTEAFF.

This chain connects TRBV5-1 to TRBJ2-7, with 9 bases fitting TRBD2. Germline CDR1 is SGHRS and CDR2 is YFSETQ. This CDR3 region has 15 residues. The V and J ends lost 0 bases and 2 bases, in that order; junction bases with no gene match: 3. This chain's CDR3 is CASSLGLADTYEQYF. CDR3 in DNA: TGCGCCAGCAGCTTGGGACTAGCGGATACCTACGAGCAGTACTTC.

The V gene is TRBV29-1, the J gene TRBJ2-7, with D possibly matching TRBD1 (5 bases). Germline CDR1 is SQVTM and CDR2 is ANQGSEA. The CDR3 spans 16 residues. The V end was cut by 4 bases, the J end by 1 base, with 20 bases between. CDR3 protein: CSVAESYRFGSYEQYF. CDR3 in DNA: TGCAGCGTTGCGGAGTCCTACAGGTTTGGGTCCTACGAGCAGTACTTC.

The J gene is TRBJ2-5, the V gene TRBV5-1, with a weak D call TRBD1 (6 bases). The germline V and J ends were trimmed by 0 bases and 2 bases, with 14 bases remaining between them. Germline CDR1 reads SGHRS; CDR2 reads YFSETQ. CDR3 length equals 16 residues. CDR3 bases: TGCGCCAGCAGCTTGGCCGGCGTGAGGGGGCAAGAGACCCAGTACTTC. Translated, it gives CASSLAGVRGQETQYF.

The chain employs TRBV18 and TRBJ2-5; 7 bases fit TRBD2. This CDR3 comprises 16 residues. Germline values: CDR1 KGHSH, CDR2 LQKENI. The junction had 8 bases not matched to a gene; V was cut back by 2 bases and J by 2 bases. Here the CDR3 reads CASSPGRARGQETQYF. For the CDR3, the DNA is TGTGCCAGCTCACCAGGGAGGGCGAGAGGTCAAGAGACCCAGTACTTC. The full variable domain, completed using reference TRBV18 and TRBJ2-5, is NAGVMQNPRHLVRRRGQEARLRCSPMKGHSHVYWYRQLPEEGLKFMVYLQKENIIDESGMPKERFSAEFPKEGPSILRIQQVVRGDSAAYFCASSPGRARGQETQYFGPGTRLLVL.

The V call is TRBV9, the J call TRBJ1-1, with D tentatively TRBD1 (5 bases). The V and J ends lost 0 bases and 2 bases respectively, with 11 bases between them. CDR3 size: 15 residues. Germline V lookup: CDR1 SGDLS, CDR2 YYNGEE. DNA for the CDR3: TGTGCCAGCAGCGTAGGCGGGAGGGGTAACACTGAAGCTTTCTTT. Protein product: CASSVGGRGNTEAFF.

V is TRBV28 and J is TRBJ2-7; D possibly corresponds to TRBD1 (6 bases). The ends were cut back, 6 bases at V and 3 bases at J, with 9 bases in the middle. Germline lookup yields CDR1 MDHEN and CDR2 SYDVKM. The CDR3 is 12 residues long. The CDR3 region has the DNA TGTGCCAGCAGCCTAGGGGGCTACGAGCAGTACGTC. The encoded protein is CASSLGGYEQYV.

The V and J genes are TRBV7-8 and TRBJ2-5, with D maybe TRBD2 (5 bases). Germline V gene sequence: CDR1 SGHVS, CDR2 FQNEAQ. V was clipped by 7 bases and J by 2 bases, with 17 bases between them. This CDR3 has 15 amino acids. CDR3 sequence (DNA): TGTGCCAGCACCCCGGGATCAAATGGGCAAGAGACCCAGTACTTC. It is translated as CASTPGSNGQETQYF.

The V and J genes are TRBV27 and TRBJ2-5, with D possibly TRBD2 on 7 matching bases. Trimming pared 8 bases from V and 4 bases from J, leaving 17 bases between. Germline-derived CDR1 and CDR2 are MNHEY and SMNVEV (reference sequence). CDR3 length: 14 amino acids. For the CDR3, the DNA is TGTGCCAGCTGGGGGGGCCCCGCCAGAGAGACCCAGTACTTC. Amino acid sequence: CASWGGPARETQYF.